The 9 T cell receptor beta chains in this list originate from one sample, sequenced in a study of blood T cell repertoires in COVID-19. TCRdb's table, derived via immunoSEQ multiplex PCR, lists solely in-frame clones and lacks some. The top ten hold 2.5% to 3.5% of the sample, which has roughly 200,000 clones, roughly 86% seen once. Sequencing was done on a sample of peripheral blood. The receptors originated from a woman in her thirties with active or convalescent COVID-19.

This chain uses TRBV5-3 with TRBJ1-1; 7 nucleotides align to TRBD1. TRBV5-3 is an ORF for which the function is uncertain. CDR3 size: 16 residues. The V segment lost 4 bases and the J segment 0 bases; nucleotides outside the gene matches: 9. CDR3 sequence (DNA): TGTGCCAGAAGCACAGTGTACAGGGGCTTGAACACTGAAGCTTTCTTT. As protein: CARSTVYRGLNTEAFF.

The V and J genes are TRBV21-1 and TRBJ2-1; TRBD1 is the table's D call and was not checked against the DNA. TRBV21-1 is a pseudogene. The CDR3 is 20 amino acids. CDR3 nucleotide sequence: TGTGCCAGCAGCAAATATGGGACAGACCGGACCCGAGGGTTCGACAATGAGCAGTTCTTC. Translating it yields CASSKYGTDRTRGFDNEQFF.

This clone appeared once. The V gene is TRBV6-6, the J gene TRBJ2-7; TRBD2 aligns across 8 bases. Germline values: CDR1 MNHNY, CDR2 SVGAGI (reference sequence). Unmatched junction bases numbered 26, after V lost 5 bases and J lost 5 bases. CDR3 size: 20 residues. The CDR3 coding sequence is TGTGCCAGCAGTCCCACCGGTTTTTTAGAGCGGGGGACTCCTATCGACGAGCAGTACTTC. It yields the protein CASSPTGFLERGTPIDEQYF.

The gene calls are TRBV4-2 and TRBJ1-2, with D perhaps matching TRBD1 (6 bases). Germline CDR1 reads LGHNA; CDR2 reads YNFKEQ. The CDR3 has 13 amino acids. V was shortened by 4 bases and J by 6 bases, with 12 bases between the two germline ends. CDR3 sequence (DNA): TGTGCCAGCAGCCTTCCAACAGGGAATGGCTACACCTTC. This codes for CASSLPTGNGYTF.

The V gene is TRBV13, the J gene TRBJ1-2; possibly TRBD1 for D (5 bases). V lost 0 bases to trimming and J lost 4 bases, with 9 bases between them. Germline assignment: CDR1 PRHDT and CDR2 FYEKMQ (reference sequence). The CDR3 sequence is 14 residues long. CDR3 region: CASSLGAGIYGYTF. DNA of the CDR3: TGTGCCAGCAGCTTAGGTGCAGGGATCTATGGCTACACCTTC. The complete variable domain, with remaining parts taken from reference TRBV13 and TRBJ1-2, reads AAGVIQSPRHLIKEKRETATLKCYPIPRHDTVYWYQQGPGQDPQFLISFYEKMQSDKGSIPDRFSAQQFSDYHSELNMSSLELGDSALYFCASSLGAGIYGYTFGSGTRLTVV.

The chain couples TRBV6-5 to TRBJ2-1; D is perhaps TRBD2 (6 bases). CDR3 length: 15 residues. V lost 0 bases to trimming and J lost 5 bases, with 11 bases between them. CDR1 is MNHEY and CDR2 is SVGAGI in the germline V gene. In DNA form, the CDR3 reads TGTGCCAGCAGTTACTCTGGCAGGGAGGACAATGAGCAGTTCTTC. Translating gives CASSYSGREDNEQFF.

The chain links TRBV19 to TRBJ1-2, with 7 bases identical to TRBD1. Germline CDR1 is LNHDA and CDR2 is SQIVND (reference sequence). CDR3 length: 13 residues. The J segment lost 3 bases and the V segment lost 7 bases, leaving 5 bases of the junction unmatched. Written as DNA, the CDR3 is TGTGCCAGTATGGGGGACAGCGACTATGGCTACACCTTC. Residues: CASMGDSDYGYTF.

The chain joins TRBV18 to TRBJ2-7; D is possibly TRBD2 (6 bases). The CDR3 covers 14 residues. CDR1 is KGHSH, CDR2 LQKENI, per germline. V was clipped by 6 bases and J by 2 bases, with 14 bases between them. CDR3 in DNA: TGTGCCAGCTCCTCGGGGGTCGTAGCCTACGAGCAGTACTTC. Its protein product is CASSSGVVAYEQYF.

The chain combines TRBV11-2 with TRBJ1-5; no definite D call. The germline V gene encodes CDR1 SGHAT and CDR2 FQNNGV. The CDR3 length is 14 residues. Trimming removed 1 base at V and 7 bases at J, with 11 bases between. The CDR3 nucleotides read TGTGCCAGCAGCTTAGGGGGAGTAGGGCAGCCCCAGCATTTT. This encodes CASSLGGVGQPQHF.